The 27 T cell receptor beta chains presented below share a single source sample, sequenced in a study of blood T cell repertoires in COVID-19. Method: immunoSEQ multiplex PCR; TCRdb's copy keeps in-frame clones and lacks some. The sample includes 100,000 to 150,000 clones, 80% to 90% of them seen just once. Sequenced material: PBMCs or T cells enriched from blood (not recorded which). The receptors shown here come from a middle-aged man with acute COVID-19.

The V and J genes are TRBV19 and TRBJ1-1; D possibly corresponds to TRBD1 (6 bases). Germline V gene lookup returns CDR1 LNHDA and CDR2 SQIVND (reference sequence). The ends were cut back, 4 bases at V and 8 bases at J, with 11 bases in the middle. The CDR3 covers 12 residues. The CDR3 region is CASSRVDREAFF. CDR3 coding DNA: TGTGCCAGTAGTAGAGTTGACAGGGAAGCTTTCTTT. Using reference TRBV19 and TRBJ1-1 for the parts outside the CDR3, the full variable domain is DGGITQSPKYLFRKEGQNVTLSCEQNLNHDAMYWYRQDPGQGLRLIYYSQIVNDFQKGDIAEGYSVSREKKESFPLTVTSAQKNPTAFYLCASSRVDREAFFGQGTRLTVV.

This clone was seen a single time. The chain joins TRBV7-9 to TRBJ2-2; D perhaps matches TRBD2 (5 bases). V gave up 5 bases and J gave up 4 bases, with 14 bases separating them. This CDR3 spans 15 amino acids. The germline V gene encodes CDR1 SEHNR and CDR2 FQNEAQ (reference sequence). The CDR3: CASSPIAGGTGELFF. CDR3 bases: TGTGCCAGCAGCCCTATTGCCGGAGGCACCGGGGAGCTGTTTTTT.

V is TRBV3-1 (or the pseudogene TRBV3-2) and J is TRBJ1-1; D may be TRBD1 (5 bases). Per germline, CDR1 LGHDT and CDR2 YNNKEL (reference sequence). The CDR3 is 13 residues long. Trimming pared 6 bases from V and 5 bases from J, leaving 13 bases between. The CDR3 coding sequence is TGTGCCAGCAGGGGGCGCGGGGGGACTGAAGCTTTCTTT. Translation: CASRGRGGTEAFF.

V is TRBV6-5 and J is TRBJ2-7; D is uncertain. The germline V gene encodes CDR1 MNHEY and CDR2 SVGAGI. The CDR3 spans 16 residues. Trimming removed 0 bases at V and 2 bases at J, with 14 bases between. In DNA form, the CDR3 reads TGTGCCAGCAGTTACTCGAGAAACGGCGGTACCTACGAGCAGTACTTC. Protein sequence: CASSYSRNGGTYEQYF.

The V gene is TRBV6-6, the J gene TRBJ2-3, with 16 bases that match TRBD2. The ends lost 5 bases at V and 1 base at J; junction bases unmatched: 6. CDR1 and CDR2 from the germline V gene are MNHNY and SVGAGI (reference sequence). CDR3 length equals 18 residues. CDR3 bases: TGTGCCAGCAGTCTGGGACTAGCGGGGGGGCGGGGCACAGATACGCAGTATTTT. Amino acid sequence: CASSLGLAGGRGTDTQYF.

The chain is built from TRBV2 and TRBJ2-1; maybe TRBD1 (5 bases). The CDR3 contains 13 residues. The germline CDR1 and CDR2 sequences are SNHLY and FYNNEI. Deletions cut 6 bases from V and 1 base from J, with 7 bases between. The CDR3 DNA is TGTGCCAGCAGCACAGGATCCTACAATGAGCAGTTCTTC. Translation gives CASSTGSYNEQFF.

The rearrangement links TRBV4-2 to TRBJ2-1; a possible D gene is TRBD2 (5 bases). The ends were cut back, 0 bases at V and 3 bases at J, with 12 bases in the middle. The germline CDR1 and CDR2 sequences are LGHNA and YNFKEQ. CDR3 length: 16 residues. The CDR3, as DNA: TGTGCCAGCAGCCAAGACGAGGGTAGCTACTACAATGAGCAGTTCTTC. The encoded protein is CASSQDEGSYYNEQFF.

The chain joins TRBV5-1 to TRBJ2-1, with D possibly matching TRBD1 (6 bases). Germline values: CDR1 SGHRS, CDR2 YFSETQ. The germline V and J ends were trimmed by 3 bases and 5 bases, with 9 bases remaining between them. The CDR3 is 13 residues long. CDR3 coding DNA: TGCGCCAGCAGCTCCCGGACAGACAATGAGCAGTTCTTC. This gives the protein CASSSRTDNEQFF. The entire variable domain, with the rest obtained from reference TRBV5-1 and TRBJ2-1, is as follows: KAGVTQTPRYLIKTRGQQVTLSCSPISGHRSVSWYQQTPGQGLQFLFEYFSETQRNKGNFPGRFSGRQFSNSRSEMNVSTLELGDSALYLCASSSRTDNEQFFGPGTRLTVL.

This chain links TRBV27 with TRBJ2-5; 7 bases line up with TRBD2. V lost 2 bases and J lost 0; bases outside the gene matches: 12. Germline-derived CDR1 and CDR2 are MNHEY and SMNVEV (reference sequence). This CDR3 comprises 18 residues. CDR3 DNA: TGTGCCAGCAGTTTAAACCCTCCTAGCGGAGGGTACCAAGAGACCCAGTACTTC. Amino acids: CASSLNPPSGGYQETQYF.

The rearrangement uses TRBV18 and TRBJ1-1; the D gene is possibly TRBD1 (5 bases). The germline V gene has CDR1 KGHSH and CDR2 LQKENI. The ends were cut back, 6 bases at V and 0 bases at J, with 17 bases in the middle. The CDR3 is 16 amino acids. CDR3 DNA: TGTGCCAGCTCCGGTCCACTCGGGGGATTGAACACTGAAGCTTTCTTT. Amino acids: CASSGPLGGLNTEAFF.

This clone has a single count. The chain couples TRBV2 to TRBJ2-1; 10 bases agree with TRBD1. Germline assignment: CDR1 SNHLY and CDR2 FYNNEI. This CDR3 region has 15 residues. J gave up 6 bases and V 0 bases, and 2 bases lay outside the gene matches. The CDR3 protein is CASSEADRGLNEQFF. The CDR3 DNA follows: TGTGCCAGCAGTGAAGCTGACAGGGGGCTCAATGAGCAGTTCTTC.

V and J are TRBV6-5 and TRBJ2-7, with 8 nucleotides matching TRBD2. The germline gives CDR1 MNHEY, CDR2 SVGAGI. CDR3 size: 15 residues. The V gene end was trimmed by 7 bases and the J gene end by 7 bases; junction bases not matched to a gene: 15. CDR3 amino acids: CASTLGGGVGGEQYF. DNA of the CDR3: TGTGCCAGCACCCTCGGGGGGGGCGTAGGAGGGGAGCAGTACTTC.

The J gene is TRBJ2-7, the V gene TRBV7-9; D possibly corresponds to TRBD1 (6 bases). This CDR3 has 14 amino acids. The germline V gene encodes CDR1 SEHNR and CDR2 FQNEAQ (reference sequence). V was cut by 3 bases and J by 1 base, with 10 bases left in between. CDR3 sequence (DNA): TGTGCCAGCAGCTTGGGCAGGGGATCCTACGAGCAGTACTTC. Amino acid sequence: CASSLGRGSYEQYF.

The rearrangement joins TRBV15 to TRBJ1-5, with D perhaps matching TRBD1 (5 bases). Germline CDR1 and CDR2: LNHNV and YYDKDF (reference sequence). This CDR3 is built from 16 residues. The germline V and J ends were trimmed by 5 bases and 5 bases, with 19 bases remaining between them. The CDR3 spells CATSRFWGGNDQPQHF. DNA of the CDR3: TGTGCCACCAGCCGCTTCTGGGGGGGAAACGATCAGCCCCAGCATTTT.

The chain's CDR3 is CASSSDIYNSPLHF. The CDR3 region has the DNA TGTGCCAGCAGTTCGGACATATATAATTCACCCCTCCACTTT. J is TRBJ1-6 and V is TRBV11-1; a possible D gene is TRBD1 (5 bases). From germline, CDR1 is SGHAT and CDR2 FQDESV (reference sequence). The CDR3 consists of 14 residues. V lost 6 bases, J lost 4 bases, and 10 bases lay in between.

The chain links TRBV11-2 to TRBJ1-5, with a possible D match to TRBD1 (6 bases). The CDR3 is made up of 16 amino acids. Germline V gene sequence: CDR1 SGHAT, CDR2 FQNNGV. V gave up 6 bases and J gave up 7 bases, with 22 bases separating them. CDR3 bases: TGTGCCAGCAGGCCATCGCGAGGGGGGGAGGGGCAGCCCCAGCATTTT. Residues: CASRPSRGGEGQPQHF. The full variable domain, rest sourced from reference TRBV11-2 and TRBJ1-5, is EAGVAQSPRYKIIEKRQSVAFWCNPISGHATLYWYQQILGQGPKLLIQFQNNGVVDDSQLPKDRFSAERLKGVDSTLKIQPAKLEDSAVYLCASRPSRGGEGQPQHFGDGTRLSIL.

V is TRBV3-1 (or the pseudogene TRBV3-2) and J is TRBJ1-1; 9 bases match TRBD1. The germline V gene has CDR1 LGHDT and CDR2 YNNKEL (reference sequence). The ends lost 6 bases at V and 5 bases at J; junction bases unmatched: 7. The CDR3 sequence is 14 residues long. The DNA of the CDR3 is TGTGCCAGCAGGGGCCGGGACAGGGTGACTGAAGCTTTCTTT. Residues: CASRGRDRVTEAFF.

The chain couples TRBV5-1 to TRBJ2-1; perhaps TRBD1 as D (6 bases). Germline-derived CDR1 and CDR2 are SGHRS and YFSETQ. The CDR3 contains 13 residues. Trimming cost V 4 bases and J 3 bases, with 8 bases left between them. The chain's CDR3 is CASSVDSYNEQFF. CDR3 sequence (DNA): TGCGCCAGCAGCGTGGACAGCTACAATGAGCAGTTCTTC.

V gene TRBV5-1 combines with J gene TRBJ1-1, with 9 nucleotides matching TRBD1. Germline trimming cut 4 bases from V and 3 bases from J; bases unmatched to any gene: 7. There are 15 residues in the CDR3. In germline, CDR1 is SGHRS, CDR2 YFSETQ. CDR3 residues: CASSGPGQGDTEAFF. The CDR3 region has the DNA TGCGCCAGCAGCGGACCGGGACAGGGAGACACTGAAGCTTTCTTT.

V and J are TRBV5-4 and TRBJ2-1; D not resolved. The ends were cut back, 6 bases at V and 4 bases at J, with 5 bases in the middle. CDR1 and CDR2 from the germline V gene are SGHNT and YYREEE (reference sequence). This CDR3 contains 11 residues. The CDR3 DNA is TGTGCCAGCACCATTTACAATGAGCAGTTCTTC. It specifies CASTIYNEQFF.

CDR3 sequence (DNA): TGTGCAAGTCGCTTAGAGCGGGGCAGGGGCACAGATACGCAGTATTTT. Its protein is CASRLERGRGTDTQYF. The chain employs TRBV12-2 and TRBJ2-3; the table's D call, TRBD2, has no DNA check behind it. TRBV12-2 is noted as a pseudogene. This CDR3 has 16 amino acids.

V gene TRBV29-1 combines with J gene TRBJ2-7; 7 positions agree with TRBD1. Germline CDR1 reads SQVTM; CDR2 reads ANQGSEA. Losses at the gene ends were 4 bases for V and 2 bases for J; bases not matched to a gene: 5. The CDR3 consists of 13 residues. The CDR3 nucleotides read TGCAGCGTTGGCCCAGGGGGTACCTACGAGCAGTACTTC. This encodes CSVGPGGTYEQYF.

The gene calls are TRBV10-3 and TRBJ2-7, with no clear D. Trimming stripped 0 bases from V and 0 bases from J, with 12 bases between. The germline gives CDR1 ENHRY, CDR2 SYGVKD. This CDR3 contains 16 residues. CDR3 nucleotide sequence: TGTGCCATCAGTGAGTCGGTTAGCACCAGCTCCTACGAGCAGTACTTC. Residues: CAISESVSTSSYEQYF.

The sample holds one count of this clone. The chain employs TRBV7-6 and TRBJ2-3; 7 bases are shared with TRBD2. V was pared by 4 bases and J by 1 base, with 2 bases of the junction left unmatched. From germline, CDR1 is SGHVS and CDR2 FNYEAQ. The CDR3 is 14 amino acids. Here the CDR3 reads CASSSSGGTDTQYF. In DNA form, the CDR3 reads TGTGCCAGCAGCTCCAGCGGGGGCACAGATACGCAGTATTTT.

CDR3 loop: CASSDSGREQYF. In nucleotides, the CDR3 is TGTGCCAGCAGTGATAGTGGGAGGGAGCAGTACTTC. The V and J genes are TRBV2 and TRBJ2-7; tentative D call: TRBD2 (6 bases). The CDR3 sequence is 12 residues long. Deletions cut 3 bases from V and 7 bases from J, with 10 bases between. In germline, CDR1 is SNHLY, CDR2 FYNNEI.

J is TRBJ2-3 and V is TRBV5-1, with TRBD2 matching 10 bases. Germline assignment: CDR1 SGHRS and CDR2 YFSETQ. The trim removed 0 bases at V and 4 bases at J, leaving 5 bases unmatched. The CDR3 is 16 residues long. CDR3 loop: CASSLALAGVSDTQYF. CDR3 coding DNA: TGCGCCAGCAGCTTGGCCCTAGCGGGAGTTTCAGATACGCAGTATTTT.

V is TRBV18 and J is TRBJ1-4, with 9 bases lining up with TRBD1. The CDR3 has 16 residues. Germline V gene lookup returns CDR1 KGHSH and CDR2 LQKENI. J lost 8 bases, V lost 1 base, and 8 bases had no gene match. The CDR3 here is CASSPLGGQGYEKLFF. For the CDR3, the DNA is TGTGCCAGCTCACCACTGGGGGGACAGGGCTACGAAAAACTGTTTTTT.